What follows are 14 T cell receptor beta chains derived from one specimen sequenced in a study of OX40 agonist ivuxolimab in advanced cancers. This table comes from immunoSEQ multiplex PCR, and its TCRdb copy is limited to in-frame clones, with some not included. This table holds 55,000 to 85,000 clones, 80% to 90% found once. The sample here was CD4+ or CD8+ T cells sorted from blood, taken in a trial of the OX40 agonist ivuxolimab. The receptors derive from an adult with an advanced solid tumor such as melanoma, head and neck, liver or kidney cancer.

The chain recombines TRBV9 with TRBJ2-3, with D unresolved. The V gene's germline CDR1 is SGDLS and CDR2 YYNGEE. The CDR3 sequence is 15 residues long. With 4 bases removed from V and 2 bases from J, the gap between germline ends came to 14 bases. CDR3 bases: TGTGCCAGCAGCCCACCCGGGCGGTACACAGATACGCAGTATTTT. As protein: CASSPPGRYTDTQYF.

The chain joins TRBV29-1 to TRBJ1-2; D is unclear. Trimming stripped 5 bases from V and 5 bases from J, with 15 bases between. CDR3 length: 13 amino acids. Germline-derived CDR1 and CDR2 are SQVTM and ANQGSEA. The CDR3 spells CSVTGTDTYGYTF. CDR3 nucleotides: TGCAGCGTTACCGGTACTGATACTTATGGCTACACCTTC.

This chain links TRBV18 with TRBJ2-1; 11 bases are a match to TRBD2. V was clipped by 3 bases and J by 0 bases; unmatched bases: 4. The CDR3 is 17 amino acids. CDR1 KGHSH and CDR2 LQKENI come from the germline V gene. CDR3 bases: TGTGCCAGCTCACCGCGGACTAGCGGGCGCTCCTACAATGAGCAGTTCTTC. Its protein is CASSPRTSGRSYNEQFF. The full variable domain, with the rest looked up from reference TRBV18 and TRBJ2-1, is NAGVMQNPRHLVRRRGQEARLRCSPMKGHSHVYWYRQLPEEGLKFMVYLQKENIIDESGMPKERFSAEFPKEGPSILRIQQVVRGDSAAYFCASSPRTSGRSYNEQFFGPGTRLTVL.

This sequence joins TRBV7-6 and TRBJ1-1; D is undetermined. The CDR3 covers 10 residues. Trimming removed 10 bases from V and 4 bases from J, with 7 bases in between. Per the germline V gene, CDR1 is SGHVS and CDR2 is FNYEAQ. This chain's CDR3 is CATGTTEAFF. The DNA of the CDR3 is TGTGCCACGGGTACCACTGAAGCTTTCTTT. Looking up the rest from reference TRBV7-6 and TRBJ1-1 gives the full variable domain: GAGVSQSPRYKVTKRGQDVALRCDPISGHVSLYWYRQALGQGPEFLTYFNYEAQQDKSGLPNDRFSAERPEGSISTLTIQRTEQRDSAMYRCATGTTEAFFGQGTRLTVV.

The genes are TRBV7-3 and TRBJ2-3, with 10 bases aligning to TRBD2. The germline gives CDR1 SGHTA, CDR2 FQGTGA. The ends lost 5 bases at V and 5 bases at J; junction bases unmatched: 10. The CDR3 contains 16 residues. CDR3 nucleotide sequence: TGTGCCAGCAGCGGAGCTAGCGGGGGTTTGTTAGATACGCAGTATTTT. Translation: CASSGASGGLLDTQYF.

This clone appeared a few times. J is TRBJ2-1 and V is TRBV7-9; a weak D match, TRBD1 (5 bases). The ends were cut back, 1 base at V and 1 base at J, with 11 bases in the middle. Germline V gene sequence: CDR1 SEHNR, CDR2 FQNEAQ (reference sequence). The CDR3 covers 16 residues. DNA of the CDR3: TGTGCCAGCAGCTTAGAGGGGCGTGTGTCCTACAATGAGCAGTTCTTC. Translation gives CASSLEGRVSYNEQFF.

In DNA, the CDR3 is TGTGCCAGCAGCCCCACAGGTCTGAACACTGAAGCTTTCTTT. Its protein product is CASSPTGLNTEAFF. The chain combines TRBV7-6 with TRBJ1-1; weak D call: TRBD1 (5 bases). CDR3 length equals 14 residues. Trimming left V 5 bases short and J 0 bases short, with 10 bases between. Germline V gene data show CDR1 as SGHVS and CDR2 as FNYEAQ.

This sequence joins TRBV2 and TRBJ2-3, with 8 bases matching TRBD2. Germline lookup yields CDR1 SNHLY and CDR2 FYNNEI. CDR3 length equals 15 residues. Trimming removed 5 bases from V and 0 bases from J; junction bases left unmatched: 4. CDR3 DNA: TGTGCCAGCAGTACACTAGCGGCAAGCACAGATACGCAGTATTTT. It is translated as CASSTLAASTDTQYF.

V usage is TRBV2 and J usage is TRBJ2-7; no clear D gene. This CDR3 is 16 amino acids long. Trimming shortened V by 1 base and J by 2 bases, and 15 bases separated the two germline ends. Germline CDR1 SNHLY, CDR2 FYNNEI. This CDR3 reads CASSEETAELPYEQYF. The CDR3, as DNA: TGTGCCAGCAGTGAAGAGACGGCAGAGCTGCCCTACGAGCAGTACTTC.

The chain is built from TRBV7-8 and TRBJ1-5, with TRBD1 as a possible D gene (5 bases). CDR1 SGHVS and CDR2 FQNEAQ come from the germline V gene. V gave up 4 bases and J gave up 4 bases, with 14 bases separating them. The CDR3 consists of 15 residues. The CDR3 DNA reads TGTGCCAGCAGCTCAGACAGCGGGGGGAATCAGCCCCAGCATTTT. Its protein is CASSSDSGGNQPQHF.

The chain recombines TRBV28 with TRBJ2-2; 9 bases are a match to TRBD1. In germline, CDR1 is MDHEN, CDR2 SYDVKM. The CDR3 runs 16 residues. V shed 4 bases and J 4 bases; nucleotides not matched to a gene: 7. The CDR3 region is CASSSRQGVFTGELFF. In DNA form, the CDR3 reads TGTGCCAGCAGTTCAAGACAGGGGGTTTTCACCGGGGAGCTGTTTTTT. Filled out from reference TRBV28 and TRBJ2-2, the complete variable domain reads DVKVTQSSRYLVKRTGEKVFLECVQDMDHENMFWYRQDPGLGLRLIYFSYDVKMKEKGDIPEGYSVSREKKERFSLILESASTNQTSMYLCASSSRQGVFTGELFFGEGSRLTVL.

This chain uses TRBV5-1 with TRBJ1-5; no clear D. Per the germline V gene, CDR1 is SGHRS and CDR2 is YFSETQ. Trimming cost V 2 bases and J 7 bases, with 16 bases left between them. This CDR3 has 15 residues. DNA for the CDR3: TGCGCCAGCAGCTTTGGTGGGTATGGGGAACAGCCCCAGCATTTT. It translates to CASSFGGYGEQPQHF.

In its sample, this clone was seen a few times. CDR3 nucleotide sequence: TGTGCCAGCAGCTTAGCATTGGGATGGGGACATCAGCCCCAGCATTTT. Protein product: CASSLALGWGHQPQHF. The chain uses TRBV7-9 and TRBJ1-5; weak D call: TRBD1 (5 bases). The V gene's germline CDR1 is SEHNR and CDR2 FQNEAQ (reference sequence). The CDR3 covers 16 residues. V lost 0 bases and J lost 5, with 14 bases in between. Full variable domain (missing parts from reference TRBV7-9 and TRBJ1-5): DTGVSQNPRHKITKRGQNVTFRCDPISEHNRLYWYRQTLGQGPEFLTYFQNEAQLEKSRLLSDRFSAERPKGSFSTLEIQRTEQGDSAMYLCASSLALGWGHQPQHFGDGTRLSIL.

CDR3 coding DNA: TGTGCCAGCAGTCGGGACACCCAAGAGACCCAGTACTTC. The encoded protein is CASSRDTQETQYF. The chain uses TRBV6-4 and TRBJ2-5; D might be TRBD1 (6 bases). The CDR3 sequence is 13 residues long. CDR1 and CDR2 from the germline V gene are MRHNA and SNTAGT. V lost 5 bases and J lost 1, with 8 bases in between.